This T cell receptor beta chain was found in a study of T-cell reconstitution after alpha-beta-depleted transplantation in children. The CDR3 has 14 amino acids. V lost 7 bases to trimming and J lost 5 bases, with 18 bases between them. Preparing the TCRbeta library involved the use of unique molecular identifiers. TCRdb ran MiXCR on the PCR reads and lists one entry per CDR3 protein. Here the sample spans about half a million distinct CDR3 sequences, approximately 12% being singletons. This clonotype occurred many times. The starting material was PBMCs from the stem cell graft donor, obtained from the stem cell graft. The chain is built from TRBV12-3 or TRBV12-4 and TRBJ2-7; D unclear. The clonotype comes from a human donor who donated a stem cell graft to a child with combined immunodeficiency. CDR3 nucleotide sequence: TGTGCCAGCACTTTCCAACTGAAGTGGAACGAGCAGTACTTC. This translates into CASTFQLKWNEQYF.